This TCR beta chain was captured in a study of cytomegalovirus exposure and HLA in healthy donors. Separate from the approximately 670-subject first cohort, the roughly 120-subject validation cohort was the one that the donors belonged to. Note on this clone: No antigen is known for it.

From germline, CDR1 is SEHNR and CDR2 FQNEAQ (reference sequence). Trimming removed 2 bases at V and 0 bases at J, with 14 bases between. The CDR3 loop spans 18 amino acids. TCRdb's table, derived via immunoSEQ multiplex PCR, lists solely in-frame clones and lacks some. The sample comprises under 400,000 clones, 86% of which are singletons, and roughly 0.75% rests with the top ten. Study results and limitations: There were 160 or so TCR beta chains listed as cytomegalovirus-associated. The majority of TCR sequences were rare, yet some public TCRs appeared in many donors. According to a subsequent analysis, TCR clusters identified in the first cohort showed a tendency to co-occur across the approximately 120 validation repertoires.

The chain employs TRBV7-9 and TRBJ2-6; no firm D call. The specimen sequenced was PBMCs. The TCR was taken from a woman aged 18 to 35 in good health and CMV-seronegative. The CDR3: CASSLKPRFSSGANVLTF. The CDR3 DNA is TGTGCCAGCAGCTTAAAACCGAGGTTCAGCTCTGGGGCCAACGTCCTGACTTTC.